This TCR beta chain was observed in a study of CD8 T cells in Susac syndrome. CDR1 and CDR2 from the germline V gene are MNHEY and SMNVEV (reference sequence). The CDR3 totals 14 residues. The trim removed 2 bases at V and 4 bases at J, leaving 2 bases unmatched. Points from the study as a whole: Regarding the TCR sequencing and HLA analysis, the study admitted that a relatively small number of individuals were involved.

The TEMRA cells underwent FACS enrichment, while the CD8+ and CD4+ T cells underwent negative isolation. With random hexamers, 0.5 to 1 ug RNA was reverse transcribed. TCR beta CDR3 was amplified by immunoSEQ covering 54 Vbeta and 13 Jbeta. One entry per CDR3 protein results from TCRdb running MiXCR on the immunoSEQ multiplex PCR reads. The sample gives fewer than 200,000 distinct CDR3 sequences, 85% to 95% of which show up once; 0.15% to 0.2% is in the top ten. Points on this clonotype: The antigen is undetermined.

The source of this sequence is a human donor with multiple sclerosis. Sequenced sample: CD8+ T cells from PBMCs. This sequence joins TRBV27 and TRBJ2-7, with 10 bases identical to TRBD2. CDR3: CASSLGTSVYEQYF. CDR3 coding DNA: TGTGCCAGCAGTTTAGGGACTAGCGTTTACGAGCAGTACTTC.